A single sample gave rise to the 24 T cell receptor beta chains below, sequenced in a study of cytomegalovirus exposure and HLA in healthy donors. PCR primers comprised 60 Vbeta and 13 Jbeta primers. TCRdb's copy holds only in-frame clones and misses some; the assay was immunoSEQ multiplex PCR. The sample contains approximately 200,000 clones, 80% to 85% of which appear only once. Sequenced sample: PBMCs. These receptors were taken from a woman between 50 and 59 years old in good health and CMV-seropositive.

The V and J genes are TRBV6-5 and TRBJ2-2; 7 bases fit TRBD1. The CDR3 covers 15 residues. Germline CDR1 and CDR2: MNHEY and SVGAGI. V lost 5 bases to trimming and J lost 0 bases; unmatched junction nucleotides: 3. The CDR3 is CASSRGQTNTGELFF. CDR3 DNA sequence: TGTGCCAGCAGTCGGGGACAGACGAACACCGGGGAGCTGTTTTTT.

The chain combines TRBV2 with TRBJ2-1; D is possibly TRBD2 (5 bases). With 6 bases removed from V and 4 bases from J, the gap between germline ends came to 19 bases. CDR1 is SNHLY, CDR2 FYNNEI, per germline. The CDR3 sequence is 16 residues long. The chain's CDR3 is CASRTDGWETYNEQFF. CDR3 nucleotide sequence: TGTGCCAGCAGGACGGACGGGTGGGAGACGTACAATGAGCAGTTCTTC.

The chain carries TRBV5-1 and TRBJ2-7, with D tentatively TRBD1 (6 bases). Germline loops: CDR1 SGHRS, CDR2 YFSETQ. V lost 4 bases and J lost 4, with 15 bases in between. The CDR3 covers 14 residues. The CDR3 DNA reads TGCGCCAGCAGCCTCCCGGGACAAACTTACGAGCAGTACTTC. This encodes CASSLPGQTYEQYF.

The J gene is TRBJ2-5, the V gene TRBV7-6; TRBD1 might be the D (7 bases). The length of the CDR3 is 14 residues. In germline, CDR1 is SGHVS, CDR2 FNYEAQ. Between the trimmed V and J ends, which lost 1 base and 5 bases, there was a span of 11 bases. The CDR3 loop reads CASSLGAGGETQYF. CDR3 coding DNA: TGTGCCAGCAGCTTAGGGGCAGGGGGGGAGACCCAGTACTTC.

This sequence joins TRBV5-1 and TRBJ1-3, with 8 bases fitting TRBD1. The germline CDR1 and CDR2 sequences are SGHRS and YFSETQ. The CDR3 totals 16 residues. Unmatched junction bases numbered 3, after V lost 0 bases and J lost 1 base. In DNA, the CDR3 is TGCGCCAGCAGCTTGGCGGGACAGGAGTCTGGAAACACCATATATTTT. Translating gives CASSLAGQESGNTIYF.

This chain joins TRBV6-1 and TRBJ1-1; D remains ambiguous. Trimming took off 1 base at V and 4 bases at J, with 19 bases between the two ends. Germline V gene lookup returns CDR1 MNHNS and CDR2 SASEGT. The CDR3 totals 17 residues. CDR3 sequence reads: CASSEVWTKKVGTEAFF. The DNA for the CDR3 is TGTGCCAGCAGTGAAGTGTGGACTAAAAAGGTTGGCACTGAAGCTTTCTTT.

The J gene is TRBJ2-1, the V gene TRBV4-1; 7 bases are shared with TRBD2. CDR1 is MGHRA and CDR2 is YSYEKL in the germline V gene. V was clipped by 4 bases and J by 0 bases; unmatched bases: 6. The CDR3 is 16 amino acids. CDR3 in amino acids: CASSPLGGGSYNEQFF. DNA of the CDR3: TGCGCCAGCAGCCCGCTGGGGGGGGGCTCCTACAATGAGCAGTTCTTC.

The chain couples TRBV28 to TRBJ1-1, with 10 bases that match TRBD1. This CDR3 has 14 residues. The ends lost 5 bases at V and 3 bases at J; junction bases unmatched: 3. The germline CDR1 and CDR2 sequences are MDHEN and SYDVKM. The CDR3 here is CASSPGTGDTEAFF. The CDR3 coding sequence is TGTGCCAGCAGTCCCGGGACAGGGGACACTGAAGCTTTCTTT.

The chain combines TRBV4-2 with TRBJ2-2, with 10 bases identical to TRBD2. Germline CDR1 and CDR2: LGHNA and YNFKEQ. The CDR3 totals 17 residues. V lost 1 base, J lost 10 bases, and 12 bases stayed unmatched. In DNA form, the CDR3 reads TGTGCCAGCAGCCAAGTTCTAGCTAGCGGGAGAGGCGTGGAGCTGTTTTTT. It specifies CASSQVLASGRGVELFF.

The gene calls are TRBV11-3 and TRBJ2-1; 7 bases align to TRBD2. V gave up 7 bases and J gave up 6 bases; unmatched junction bases: 6. From germline, CDR1 is SGHNT and CDR2 YENEEA. This CDR3 spans 13 amino acids. Here the CDR3 reads CASTPPGGNEQFF. In DNA, the CDR3 is TGTGCCAGCACTCCCCCGGGGGGCAATGAGCAGTTCTTC. The complete variable domain, with remaining parts taken from reference TRBV11-3 and TRBJ2-1, reads EAGVVQSPRYKIIEKKQPVAFWCNPISGHNTLYWYLQNLGQGPELLIRYENEEAVDDSQLPKDRFSAERLKGVDSTLKIQPAELGDSAVYLCASTPPGGNEQFFGPGTRLTVL.

The chain employs TRBV5-6 and TRBJ2-1; TRBD2 agrees at 8 bases. The CDR3 runs to 13 residues. Germline assignment: CDR1 SGHDT and CDR2 YYEEEE. The trim removed 4 bases at V and 16 bases at J, leaving 13 bases unmatched. As DNA, the CDR3 is TGTGCCAGCAGCCCCCGAGTAAGCGGGGGAATCTTCTTC. Encoded protein: CASSPRVSGGIFF.

The V call is TRBV5-4, the J call TRBJ1-2; TRBD1 aligns across 9 bases. This CDR3 is 13 amino acids long. From germline, CDR1 is SGHNT and CDR2 YYREEE (reference sequence). V was clipped by 4 bases and J by 4 bases; unmatched bases: 2. In nucleotides, the CDR3 is TGTGCCAGCAGCCAGGACAGGGGCTATGGCTACACCTTC. Protein: CASSQDRGYGYTF.

The gene calls are TRBV18 and TRBJ1-2; D unclear. V was shortened by 6 bases and J by 7 bases, with 12 bases between the two germline ends. This CDR3 is built from 12 residues. Looked up from germline, CDR1 is KGHSH and CDR2 is LQKENI. CDR3 sequence: CASSPIEAGYTF. The CDR3 nucleotides read TGTGCCAGCTCCCCTATTGAGGCTGGCTACACCTTC.

The chain uses TRBV28 and TRBJ1-3; D call uncertain. The germline V gene has CDR1 MDHEN and CDR2 SYDVKM. V gave up 6 bases and J gave up 5 bases, with 20 bases separating them. The CDR3 sequence is 16 residues long. The CDR3 nucleotides are TGTGCCAGCAGCCTCGCGGCGGCTGGTAGCAGAAACACCATATATTTT. Translated, it gives CASSLAAAGSRNTIYF.

J is TRBJ2-1 and V is TRBV7-2; tentatively, D is TRBD2 (6 bases). CDR3 length: 15 amino acids. The germline CDR1 and CDR2 sequences are SGHTA and FQGNSA. V was clipped by 7 bases and J by 4 bases, with 17 bases between them. The CDR3 region has the DNA TGTGCCAGCACCCCGGGACTCCCTATATACAATGAGCAGTTCTTC. It translates to CASTPGLPIYNEQFF.

Regarding this clone: The same CDR3 also results from other DNA sequences found in this sample. J is TRBJ2-3 and V is TRBV5-1; D remains ambiguous. This CDR3 has 13 amino acids. The V and J ends lost 4 bases and 0 bases respectively, with 6 bases between them. Germline lookup yields CDR1 SGHRS and CDR2 YFSETQ. The CDR3: CASSPYSTDTQYF. CDR3 in DNA: TGCGCCAGCAGCCCTTATAGCACAGATACGCAGTATTTT.

CDR3 sequence reads: CASSAGTENRVMRYF. The CDR3, as DNA: TGTGCCAGTAGTGCGGGGACCGAAAATAGAGTTATGAGATATTTT. The genes are TRBV19 and TRBJ1-3, with D perhaps TRBD1 (5 bases). V lost 5 bases, J lost 15 bases, and 26 bases lay in between. The CDR3 has 15 residues. Germline assignment: CDR1 LNHDA and CDR2 SQIVND (reference sequence).

V is TRBV29-1 and J is TRBJ2-1; the D is unclear. Germline V gene sequence: CDR1 SQVTM, CDR2 ANQGSEA. CDR3 size: 14 residues. V was cut by 7 bases and J by 5 bases, with 18 bases left in between. CDR3 residues: CSALTIRSHNEQFF. For the CDR3, the DNA is TGCAGCGCCCTGACAATCCGGTCCCACAATGAGCAGTTCTTC.

This chain connects TRBV10-1 to TRBJ1-3; D unresolved. The V gene's germline CDR1 is WNHNN and CDR2 SYGVQD (reference sequence). V was shortened by 9 bases and J by 4 bases, with 13 bases between the two germline ends. The CDR3 runs to 13 residues. The CDR3 protein is CASQPGLGNTIYF. Written as DNA, the CDR3 is TGCGCCAGTCAGCCGGGTCTGGGAAACACCATATATTTT.

The rearrangement joins TRBV30 to TRBJ2-5; D is perhaps TRBD1 (5 bases). In germline, CDR1 is GTSNPN, CDR2 SVGIG (reference sequence). This CDR3 is built from 13 residues. Trimming took 2 bases from V and 3 from J, leaving 10 bases between them. CDR3 bases: TGTGCCTGGAGTCAGGGATGGGAAGAGACCCAGTACTTC. Amino acids: CAWSQGWEETQYF.

The genes are TRBV15 and TRBJ2-1, with 9 bases fitting TRBD2. Germline-derived CDR1 and CDR2 are LNHNV and YYDKDF (reference sequence). The CDR3 is 18 residues long. Trimming cost V 0 bases and J 6 bases; bases outside gene matches: 12. CDR3 nucleotide sequence: TGTGCCACCAGCAGAGATCACGGTCTAGCGGGAACTGGCAATGAGCAGTTCTTC. Translating gives CATSRDHGLAGTGNEQFF.

This chain joins TRBV19 and TRBJ2-7, with 7 nucleotides matching TRBD1. Germline loops: CDR1 LNHDA, CDR2 SQIVND (reference sequence). The CDR3 has 13 residues. Unmatched junction bases numbered 5, after V lost 6 bases and J lost 3 bases. CDR3 DNA sequence: TGTGCCAGTAGCAAGGGGGCCATCTACGAGCAGTACTTC. Encoded protein: CASSKGAIYEQYF.

The genes are TRBV5-4 and TRBJ1-1; TRBD1 matches at 8 bases. Trimming took 4 bases from V and 3 from J; bases not matched to a gene: 2. The CDR3 contains 13 residues. Per germline, CDR1 SGHNT and CDR2 YYREEE (reference sequence). The CDR3 region has the DNA TGTGCCAGCAGCGAGACAGGGGACACTGAAGCTTTCTTT. Translating gives CASSETGDTEAFF.

The V call is TRBV5-4, the J call TRBJ2-5, with D hard to call. CDR3 length: 12 residues. Trimming stripped 0 bases from V and 6 bases from J, with 6 bases between. Germline V gene lookup returns CDR1 SGHNT and CDR2 YYREEE (reference sequence). The CDR3 DNA reads as TGTGCCAGCAGCTTGGGTGAGAAGACCCAGTACTTC. It encodes CASSLGEKTQYF.